The 29 T cell receptor beta chains below were found in one sample sequenced in a study of blood T cell repertoires in COVID-19. Libraries were prepared by immunoSEQ multiplex PCR; TCRdb keeps only in-frame clonotypes and omits some of them. In the table there are fewer than 400,000 clones, roughly 85% of which are singletons. The sample taken for sequencing was peripheral blood. The source is a woman aged 18-29 years with acute or convalescent COVID-19.

The chain combines TRBV28 with TRBJ1-2, with 8 bases fitting TRBD1. This CDR3 is 15 amino acids long. Germline V gene data show CDR1 as MDHEN and CDR2 as SYDVKM. With V trimmed by 9 bases and J by 4 bases, 13 bases remained unmatched. For the CDR3, the DNA is TGTGCCAGTCTCATCAGGGGACAGGATTCCTATGGCTACACCTTC. Translating it yields CASLIRGQDSYGYTF.

The rearrangement joins TRBV9 to TRBJ2-5; no reliable D call. The CDR3 sequence is 14 residues long. Between the trimmed V and J ends, which lost 3 bases and 5 bases, there was a span of 14 bases. Germline loops: CDR1 SGDLS, CDR2 YYNGEE. The CDR3 sequence is CASSGGNSRETQYF. Here the CDR3 DNA reads TGTGCCAGCAGCGGAGGAAACTCCCGGGAGACCCAGTACTTC.

This rearrangement joins TRBV6-6 to TRBJ2-3; 13 nucleotides agree with TRBD2. Germline V gene lookup returns CDR1 MNHNY and CDR2 SVGAGI (reference sequence). The CDR3 has 15 amino acids. With V trimmed by 6 bases and J by 6 bases, 6 bases remained unmatched. The CDR3 is CASRVTSGGADTQYF. CDR3 DNA: TGTGCCAGCAGAGTCACTAGCGGGGGGGCCGATACGCAGTATTTT.

The chain has TRBV30 and TRBJ2-3, with 13 nucleotides matching TRBD2. The V segment lost 7 bases and the J segment 2 bases; nucleotides outside the gene matches: 3. Germline assignment: CDR1 GTSNPN and CDR2 SVGIG (reference sequence). The CDR3 has 14 residues. The CDR3 DNA is TGTGCCTTAACTAGCGGGGGGGACACAGATACGCAGTATTTT. Translation: CALTSGGDTDTQYF.

The V and J genes are TRBV2 and TRBJ2-1; TRBD2 agrees at 15 bases. CDR3 length: 19 residues. CDR1 SNHLY and CDR2 FYNNEI come from the germline V gene. V gave up 2 bases and J gave up 5 bases; unmatched junction bases: 10. The CDR3 DNA reads as TGTGCCAGCAGTGAACGGACCGGGACTAGCGGGAGGATCGACAATGAGCAGTTCTTC. It is translated as CASSERTGTSGRIDNEQFF.

V is TRBV13 and J is TRBJ2-5; possible D gene TRBD1, 6 bases. Germline V gene sequence: CDR1 PRHDT, CDR2 FYEKMQ (reference sequence). This CDR3 is 16 amino acids long. V dropped 2 bases and J dropped 2 bases, with 15 bases sitting between them. The CDR3 region has the DNA TGTGCCAGCAGCTTAATCGCTCAGGGGCGTCAAGAGACCCAGTACTTC. This sequence encodes CASSLIAQGRQETQYF.

This chain uses TRBV6-5 with TRBJ2-1; 9 nucleotides match TRBD1. CDR1 is MNHEY, CDR2 SVGAGI, per germline. V gave up 6 bases and J gave up 5 bases; unmatched junction bases: 8. The CDR3 is 15 residues long. The CDR3 region has the DNA TGTGCCAGCAGCCCGGGACAGGGTCCCCACAATGAGCAGTTCTTC. It specifies CASSPGQGPHNEQFF.

V is TRBV7-9 and J is TRBJ2-1, with 9 positions matching TRBD2. Losses at the gene ends were 4 bases for V and 9 bases for J; bases not matched to a gene: 4. The CDR3 loop spans 13 amino acids. In germline, CDR1 is SEHNR, CDR2 FQNEAQ (reference sequence). The CDR3 bases are TGTGCCAGCAGCTACATAGCGGGGGCTGAGCAGTTCTTC. Translated, it gives CASSYIAGAEQFF. Full variable domain (outside the CDR3, taken from reference TRBV7-9 and TRBJ2-1): DTGVSQNPRHKITKRGQNVTFRCDPISEHNRLYWYRQTLGQGPEFLTYFQNEAQLEKSRLLSDRFSAERPKGSFSTLEIQRTEQGDSAMYLCASSYIAGAEQFFGPGTRLTVL.

The CDR3 coding sequence is TGTGCCTCCCTCTCCCCCTCTGGAAACACCATATATTTT. It encodes CASLSPSGNTIYF. The V and J genes are TRBV10-3 and TRBJ1-3; no clear D. In germline, CDR1 is ENHRY, CDR2 SYGVKD. CDR3 size: 13 residues. The germline V and J ends were trimmed by 11 bases and 0 bases, with 11 bases remaining between them.

This clone showed up just once. The rearrangement uses TRBV5-6 and TRBJ2-3; D is uncertain. The V gene's germline CDR1 is SGHDT and CDR2 YYEEEE. Between the trimmed V and J ends, which lost 4 bases and 0 bases, there was a span of 9 bases. The CDR3 sequence is 14 residues long. The CDR3 reads CASSTHDSTDTQYF. CDR3 nucleotide sequence: TGTGCCAGCAGCACACACGATAGCACAGATACGCAGTATTTT.

The chain uses TRBV14 and TRBJ2-7, with 9 bases fitting TRBD2. The germline gives CDR1 SGHDN, CDR2 FVKESK. CDR3 size: 15 residues. Trimming removed 4 bases from V and 3 bases from J; junction bases left unmatched: 7. The CDR3 region is CASSRTGTSLYEQYF. CDR3 nucleotides: TGTGCCAGCAGCCGGACCGGGACTAGCCTCTACGAGCAGTACTTC.

The V gene is TRBV12-3 or TRBV12-4, the J gene TRBJ2-7, with 9 positions matching TRBD1. CDR3 length equals 13 residues. V lost 8 bases, J lost 4 bases, and 6 bases stayed unmatched. The CDR3 reads CASAGTGTYEQYF. CDR3 DNA: TGTGCCAGCGCCGGGACAGGGACATACGAGCAGTACTTC.

The chain couples TRBV2 to TRBJ1-5; a possible D gene is TRBD1 (5 bases). The CDR3 has 14 residues. Trimming removed 5 bases from V and 6 bases from J, with 14 bases in between. The germline V gene has CDR1 SNHLY and CDR2 FYNNEI. DNA of the CDR3: TGTGCCAGCAGTCCAACGGGGGAGGTTCAGCCCCAGCATTTT. This codes for CASSPTGEVQPQHF.

V and J are TRBV3-1 (or the pseudogene TRBV3-2) and TRBJ1-1; 8 positions match TRBD1. V lost 4 bases and J lost 3; bases outside the gene matches: 7. In germline, CDR1 is LGHDT, CDR2 YNNKEL (reference sequence). The CDR3 runs 15 residues. CDR3: CASSPRQGRDTEAFF. CDR3 DNA sequence: TGTGCCAGCAGCCCAAGACAGGGGCGGGACACTGAAGCTTTCTTT.

This clone was detected only a few times. This chain joins TRBV6-1 and TRBJ2-7, with D unclear. The V and J ends lost 0 bases and 6 bases respectively, with 24 bases between them. This CDR3 spans 18 amino acids. Germline V gene lookup returns CDR1 MNHNS and CDR2 SASEGT. CDR3 sequence (DNA): TGTGCCAGCAGTGAAGCAGAGGTCGAGCGACCCGGAACGTTCGAGCAGTACTTC. Protein: CASSEAEVERPGTFEQYF.

This chain joins TRBV10-1 and TRBJ2-1; a possible D gene is TRBD2 (6 bases). V was pared by 3 bases and J by 4 bases, with 16 bases between. This CDR3 has 16 amino acids. Per germline, CDR1 WNHNN and CDR2 SYGVQD (reference sequence). CDR3: CASSEDRDLKYNEQFF. DNA of the CDR3: TGCGCCAGCAGTGAAGACCGGGACTTAAAATACAATGAGCAGTTCTTC.

To note about this clone: Distinct nucleotide sequences in the sample also encode this CDR3. The CDR3 DNA follows: TGTGCCAGTAGTATATCGGGGAACAATCAGCCCCAGCATTTT. Translation gives CASSISGNNQPQHF. This chain links TRBV19 with TRBJ1-5; the D is unclear. Germline V lookup: CDR1 LNHDA, CDR2 SQIVND (reference sequence). This CDR3 region has 14 residues. The V and J ends lost 2 bases and 3 bases respectively, with 8 bases between them. Using reference TRBV19 and TRBJ1-5 for the parts outside the CDR3, the full variable domain is DGGITQSPKYLFRKEGQNVTLSCEQNLNHDAMYWYRQDPGQGLRLIYYSQIVNDFQKGDIAEGYSVSREKKESFPLTVTSAQKNPTAFYLCASSISGNNQPQHFGDGTRLSIL.

This sequence joins TRBV28 and TRBJ2-1; the match to TRBD2 covers 10 bases. The CDR3 has 13 residues. Looked up from germline, CDR1 is MDHEN and CDR2 is SYDVKM. The V segment lost 7 bases and the J segment 7 bases; nucleotides outside the gene matches: 4. The CDR3 region has the DNA TGTGCCAGCATAAGTAGCGGGAGGAATGAGCAGTTCTTC. Translating gives CASISSGRNEQFF. Combining the CDR3 with reference TRBV28 and TRBJ2-1 gives the whole variable domain DVKVTQSSRYLVKRTGEKVFLECVQDMDHENMFWYRQDPGLGLRLIYFSYDVKMKEKGDIPEGYSVSREKKERFSLILESASTNQTSMYLCASISSGRNEQFFGPGTRLTVL.

The chain is built from TRBV5-1 and TRBJ1-2; TRBD1 matches 7 bases. The V gene end was trimmed by 6 bases and the J gene end by 2 bases; junction bases not matched to a gene: 7. Looked up from germline, CDR1 is SGHRS and CDR2 is YFSETQ. The length of the CDR3 is 14 residues. CDR3 loop: CASTRDSANYGYTF. The CDR3 bases are TGCGCCAGCACCCGGGACAGTGCGAACTATGGCTACACCTTC.

In this sample, this clone turned up once. The J gene is TRBJ1-1, the V gene TRBV19; 11 bases line up with TRBD1. The CDR3 extends over 14 amino acids. Germline CDR1 LNHDA, CDR2 SQIVND (reference sequence). V trimming: 6 bases; J trimming: 5 bases; junction bases outside the gene matches: 5. The CDR3 DNA sequence: TGTGCCAGTAGACCCGGGACAGGGGGGACTGAAGCTTTCTTT. Protein: CASRPGTGGTEAFF.

This chain joins TRBV9 and TRBJ2-7; 10 positions agree with TRBD2. Trimming removed 0 bases from V and 6 bases from J; junction bases left unmatched: 6. Germline assignment: CDR1 SGDLS and CDR2 YYNGEE. The CDR3 runs to 15 residues. The CDR3 bases are TGTGCCAGCAGCGTAGAAGCGGGAGGGGGAAGCGAGCAGTACTTC. Its protein product is CASSVEAGGGSEQYF.

V and J are TRBV19 and TRBJ2-1; no definite D call. V lost 5 bases, J lost 0 bases, and 8 bases lay in between. Germline V gives CDR1 LNHDA, CDR2 SQIVND (reference sequence). CDR3 length: 14 residues. CDR3 coding DNA: TGTGCCAGTAGTGGGCCAGCCTCCTACAATGAGCAGTTCTTC. It codes for CASSGPASYNEQFF. Complete variable domain (other parts from reference TRBV19 and TRBJ2-1): DGGITQSPKYLFRKEGQNVTLSCEQNLNHDAMYWYRQDPGQGLRLIYYSQIVNDFQKGDIAEGYSVSREKKESFPLTVTSAQKNPTAFYLCASSGPASYNEQFFGPGTRLTVL.

Only a few counts were recorded for this clone. This chain links TRBV29-1 with TRBJ1-1; D ambiguous. Germline V gene data show CDR1 as SQVTM and CDR2 as ANQGSEA. V was pared by 6 bases and J by 2 bases, with 7 bases between. This CDR3 region has 11 residues. The CDR3 region has the DNA TGCAGCGTGGGAGTTAACACTGAAGCTTTCTTT. The encoded protein is CSVGVNTEAFF.

This sequence joins TRBV27 and TRBJ1-3; no definite D call. Trimming left V 0 bases short and J 8 bases short, with 8 bases between. This CDR3 is 13 amino acids long. CDR1 is MNHEY, CDR2 SMNVEV, per germline (reference sequence). The CDR3 DNA reads TGTGCCAGCAGTTTATCGTCAGGCTACACCATATATTTT. It encodes CASSLSSGYTIYF.

The chain links TRBV27 to TRBJ1-6; D may be TRBD1 (6 bases). The CDR3 covers 16 residues. In germline, CDR1 is MNHEY, CDR2 SMNVEV (reference sequence). Trimming removed 5 bases from V and 0 bases from J, with 11 bases in between. The CDR3 reads CASSPSGASYNSPLHF. CDR3 bases: TGTGCCAGCAGTCCCTCAGGGGCCTCCTATAATTCACCCCTCCACTTT.

The rearrangement links TRBV7-9 to TRBJ2-1; 9 bases line up with TRBD1. J lost 8 bases, V lost 5 bases, and 4 bases had no gene match. This CDR3 contains 13 residues. Per the germline V gene, CDR1 is SEHNR and CDR2 is FQNEAQ (reference sequence). The CDR3 loop is CASSLQGAYEQFF. The CDR3 DNA reads TGTGCCAGCAGCCTACAGGGGGCATATGAGCAGTTCTTC.

The CDR3 protein is CASSLSRDFYQPQHF. CDR3 sequence (DNA): TGTGCCAGTAGTTTATCCCGGGATTTTTATCAGCCCCAGCATTTT. The chain employs TRBV19 and TRBJ1-5; D is ambiguous. Germline CDR1 is LNHDA and CDR2 is SQIVND (reference sequence). Trimming took off 5 bases at V and 5 bases at J, with 16 bases between the two ends. This CDR3 spans 15 amino acids.

This clone has a single count. The J gene is TRBJ2-7, the V gene TRBV27, with TRBD1 matching over 7 bases. V shed 6 bases and J 9 bases; nucleotides not matched to a gene: 8. In germline, CDR1 is MNHEY, CDR2 SMNVEV (reference sequence). The CDR3 loop spans 12 amino acids. CDR3 region: CASSPRQGVQYF. The CDR3 nucleotides read TGTGCCAGCAGCCCCAGACAGGGAGTGCAGTACTTC.

The chain carries TRBV9 and TRBJ1-3; no firm D call. The CDR3 runs to 14 residues. Germline lookup yields CDR1 SGDLS and CDR2 YYNGEE. V was clipped by 1 base and J by 0 bases, with 5 bases between them. CDR3 nucleotide sequence: TGTGCCAGCAGCGTACTTAGCTCTGGAAACACCATATATTTT. Encoded protein: CASSVLSSGNTIYF. The full variable domain, with the rest looked up from reference TRBV9 and TRBJ1-3, is DSGVTQTPKHLITATGQRVTLRCSPRSGDLSVYWYQQSLDQGLQFLIQYYNGEERAKGNILERFSAQQFPDLHSELNLSSLELGDSALYFCASSVLSSGNTIYFGEGSWLTVV.